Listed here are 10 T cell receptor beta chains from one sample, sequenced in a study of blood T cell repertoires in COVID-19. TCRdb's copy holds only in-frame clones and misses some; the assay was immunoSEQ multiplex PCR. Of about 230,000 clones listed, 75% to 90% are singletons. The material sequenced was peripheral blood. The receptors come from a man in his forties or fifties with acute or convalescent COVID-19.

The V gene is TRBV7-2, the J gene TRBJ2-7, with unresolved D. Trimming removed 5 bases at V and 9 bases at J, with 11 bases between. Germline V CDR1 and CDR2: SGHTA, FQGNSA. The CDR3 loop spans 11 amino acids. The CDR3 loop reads CASSRVFLQYF. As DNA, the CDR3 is TGTGCCAGCAGCCGCGTCTTTCTGCAGTACTTC.

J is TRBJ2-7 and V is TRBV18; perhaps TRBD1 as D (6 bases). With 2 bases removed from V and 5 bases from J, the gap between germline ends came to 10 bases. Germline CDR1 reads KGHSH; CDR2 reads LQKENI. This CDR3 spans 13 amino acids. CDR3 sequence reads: CASSPTAGDEQYF. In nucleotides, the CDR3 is TGTGCCAGCTCACCAACAGCAGGGGACGAGCAGTACTTC.

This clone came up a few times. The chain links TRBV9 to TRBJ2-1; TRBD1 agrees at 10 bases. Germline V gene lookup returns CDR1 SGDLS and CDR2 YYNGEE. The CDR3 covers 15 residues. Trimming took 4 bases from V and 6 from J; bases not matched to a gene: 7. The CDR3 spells CASSPGTGVVNEQFF. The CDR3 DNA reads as TGTGCCAGCAGCCCGGGGACAGGGGTGGTCAATGAGCAGTTCTTC.

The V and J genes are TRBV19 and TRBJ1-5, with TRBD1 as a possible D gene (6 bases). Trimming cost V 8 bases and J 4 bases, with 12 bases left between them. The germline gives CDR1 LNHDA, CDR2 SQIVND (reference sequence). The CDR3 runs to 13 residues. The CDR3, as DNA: TGTGCCAGTGCTGAACAGGGTAATCAGCCCCAGCATTTT. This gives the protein CASAEQGNQPQHF.

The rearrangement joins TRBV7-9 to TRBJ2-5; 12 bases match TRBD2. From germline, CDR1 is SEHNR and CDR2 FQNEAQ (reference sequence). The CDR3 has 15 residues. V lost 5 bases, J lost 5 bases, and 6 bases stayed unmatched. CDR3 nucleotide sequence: TGTGCCAGCAGCCCCGGGACTAGCGGGTGGGAGACCCAGTACTTC. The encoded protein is CASSPGTSGWETQYF.

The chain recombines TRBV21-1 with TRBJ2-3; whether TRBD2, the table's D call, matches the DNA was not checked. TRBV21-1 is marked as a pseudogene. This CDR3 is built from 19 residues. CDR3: CASSKVRAPGRWGTDTQYF. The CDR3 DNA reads TGTGCCAGCAGCAAAGTTAGGGCTCCGGGGAGGTGGGGCACAGATACGCAGTATTTT.

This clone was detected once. CDR3 nucleotide sequence: TGTGCCAGTAGGCGCGCGGTGGAAAAACTGTTTTTT. Protein product: CASRRAVEKLFF. V usage is TRBV19 and J usage is TRBJ1-4; the D is unclear. The CDR3 spans 12 residues. Germline V gene lookup returns CDR1 LNHDA and CDR2 SQIVND (reference sequence). Trimming left V 6 bases short and J 8 bases short, with 10 bases between.

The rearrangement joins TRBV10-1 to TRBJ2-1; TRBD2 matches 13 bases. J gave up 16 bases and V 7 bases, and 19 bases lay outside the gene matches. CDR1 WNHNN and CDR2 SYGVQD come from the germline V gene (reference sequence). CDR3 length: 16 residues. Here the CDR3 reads CASTLQGPGLAGIFFF. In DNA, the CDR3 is TGCGCCAGCACGTTACAGGGGCCGGGACTAGCGGGGATTTTTTTCTTC.

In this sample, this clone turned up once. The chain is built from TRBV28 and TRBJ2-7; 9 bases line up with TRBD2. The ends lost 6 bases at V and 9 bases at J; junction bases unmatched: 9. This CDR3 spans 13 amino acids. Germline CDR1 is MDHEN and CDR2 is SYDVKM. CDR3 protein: CASRGGTSRVQYF. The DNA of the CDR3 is TGTGCCAGCAGGGGGGGGACTAGCCGTGTGCAGTACTTC.

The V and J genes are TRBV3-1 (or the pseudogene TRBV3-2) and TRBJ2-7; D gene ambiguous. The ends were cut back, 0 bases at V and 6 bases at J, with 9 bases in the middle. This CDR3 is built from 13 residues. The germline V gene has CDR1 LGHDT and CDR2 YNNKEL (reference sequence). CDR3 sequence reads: CASSQETVPEQYF. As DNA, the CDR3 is TGTGCCAGCAGCCAAGAAACGGTTCCCGAGCAGTACTTC.